This T cell receptor (beta chain) was sequenced in a study of Ad26.COV2.S vaccination and SARS-CoV-2 variants. TCRdb's table, derived via immunoSEQ multiplex PCR, lists solely in-frame clones and lacks some. The data show about 680,000 clones, with 89% seen just once and approximately 1.5% held by the top ten. In regard to this clone: The antigen remains unidentified. Other DNA variants within this sample encode the same CDR3.

Points from the study as a whole: Overall T cell responses may have been underestimated by the analyses of TCR breadth and depth.

Deletions cut 2 bases from V and 0 bases from J, with 5 bases between. Germline V CDR1 and CDR2: ENHRY, SYGVKD. The CDR3 covers 13 residues. The sample's treatment: 19 received Ad26.COV2.S at low or high dose, single or two shots; five or six received placebo; per-sample allocation not given. Collection of the samples took place on day 63 after the first injection of vaccine or placebo. At a Boston site, the person donating was an adult of 18-55 years. Immunization relied on an Ad26 vector, which expressed Wuhan-strain SARS-CoV-2 spike. Specimen: peripheral blood, collected in a trial of Ad26.COV2.S vaccine versus placebo. V usage is TRBV10-3 and J usage is TRBJ2-7; no definite D call. The receptor was derived from a person aged 18-60 years who received the Ad26.COV2.S COVID-19 vaccine or a placebo. CDR3 amino acids: CAISEGDSYEQYF. CDR3 bases: TGTGCCATCAGTGAGGGGGACTCCTACGAGCAGTACTTC.